These T cell receptor beta chains were read from a single sample in a study of T-cell reconstitution after alpha-beta-depleted transplantation in children. TCRdb called the PCR reads again in MiXCR, with one record for every CDR3 protein. The sample holds some 120,000 distinct CDR3 sequences, around a tenth seen once. The specimen was PBMCs, mostly from graft donor cells, collected 180 days after TCRalphabeta/CD19-depleted stem cell transplant. The origin of the receptors is a girl less than two years old who had a stem cell transplant for combined immunodeficiency, so the T cells may come from the graft donor. The CDR3 runs from the conserved cysteine through the conserved F or W. Fields, in order: D gene, J gene, V gene, CDR3 protein. A D gene is named only where the DNA matches it firmly.

d_call: .; j_call: TRBJ2-7; v_call: TRBV7-2; cdr3_aa: CASSFSVSSYEQYF
d_call: .; j_call: TRBJ2-3; v_call: TRBV5-6; cdr3_aa: CASSLYRLPVTTDTQYF
d_call: TRBD2; j_call: TRBJ2-1; v_call: TRBV6-2/TRBV6-3; cdr3_aa: CASSFPTSGSSYNEQFF
d_call: TRBD2; j_call: TRBJ2-3; v_call: TRBV9; cdr3_aa: CASSATSGRGASTDTQYF
d_call: .; j_call: TRBJ1-1; v_call: TRBV18; cdr3_aa: CASSPMVLGNTEAFF
d_call: .; j_call: TRBJ2-1; v_call: TRBV9; cdr3_aa: CASSVGPASNNEQFF
d_call: .; j_call: TRBJ2-7; v_call: TRBV7-2; cdr3_aa: CASSLARGVYEQYF
d_call: TRBD1; j_call: TRBJ2-7; v_call: TRBV7-2; cdr3_aa: CASSFDRGGYEQYF
d_call: .; j_call: TRBJ2-5; v_call: TRBV5-5; cdr3_aa: CASSLMETQYF
d_call: .; j_call: TRBJ2-7; v_call: TRBV20-1; cdr3_aa: CSAPTGSPPRGQYF
d_call: .; j_call: TRBJ2-1; v_call: TRBV20-1; cdr3_aa: CSASSGSGKFF
d_call: TRBD1; j_call: TRBJ2-7; v_call: TRBV9; cdr3_aa: CASSKDQQGDEQYF
d_call: .; j_call: TRBJ2-7; v_call: TRBV12-3/TRBV12-4; cdr3_aa: CASSFGVRLTLYEQYF
d_call: .; j_call: TRBJ2-2; v_call: TRBV18; cdr3_aa: CASSPRQRRNTGELFF
d_call: TRBD2; j_call: TRBJ2-7; v_call: TRBV29-1; cdr3_aa: CSASTSGSGEQYF
d_call: .; j_call: TRBJ2-2; v_call: TRBV15; cdr3_aa: CATSRDSGELFF
d_call: .; j_call: TRBJ2-3; v_call: TRBV6-2/TRBV6-3; cdr3_aa: CASSRLGPDTQYF
d_call: TRBD1; j_call: TRBJ1-1; v_call: TRBV10-3; cdr3_aa: CAIGAGGRNTEAFF
d_call: .; j_call: TRBJ2-7; v_call: TRBV7-8; cdr3_aa: CASSDGNYEQYF
d_call: TRBD1; j_call: TRBJ2-5; v_call: TRBV27; cdr3_aa: CASSLMTGVRETQYF
d_call: .; j_call: TRBJ2-1; v_call: TRBV12-3/TRBV12-4; cdr3_aa: CASSLGGRERNEQFF
d_call: .; j_call: TRBJ2-3; v_call: TRBV10-3; cdr3_aa: CAIRGGVSTDTQYF
d_call: .; j_call: TRBJ2-7; v_call: TRBV7-3; cdr3_aa: CASSLFGGPLYEQYF
d_call: .; j_call: TRBJ2-4; v_call: TRBV5-5; cdr3_aa: CASSLARQVLAKNIQYF
d_call: TRBD2; j_call: TRBJ2-3; v_call: TRBV7-2; cdr3_aa: CASSFRGGGPTDTQYF
d_call: TRBD1; j_call: TRBJ2-5; v_call: TRBV29-1; cdr3_aa: CSVLIQGARETQYF
d_call: .; j_call: TRBJ1-1; v_call: TRBV5-1; cdr3_aa: CASSSTGWYTEAFF
d_call: .; j_call: TRBJ1-2; v_call: TRBV11-2; cdr3_aa: CASSFRQEGRPRNDYGYTF
d_call: TRBD2; j_call: TRBJ2-1; v_call: TRBV5-5; cdr3_aa: CASSLTSGGLSSYNEQFF
d_call: .; j_call: TRBJ2-3; v_call: TRBV24-1; cdr3_aa: CATSAGGGDTQYF
d_call: .; j_call: TRBJ2-2; v_call: TRBV6-5; cdr3_aa: CASSYVGRTGELFF
d_call: TRBD1; j_call: TRBJ2-7; v_call: TRBV7-2; cdr3_aa: CASSSSWGTGPSYEQYF
d_call: TRBD2; j_call: TRBJ2-1; v_call: TRBV5-1; cdr3_aa: CASSSSGGTYEQFF
d_call: TRBD1; j_call: TRBJ1-5; v_call: TRBV6-1; cdr3_aa: CASSGRDSNQPQHF
d_call: .; j_call: TRBJ2-7; v_call: TRBV7-9; cdr3_aa: CASSFLPGPYEQYF
d_call: .; j_call: TRBJ1-2; v_call: TRBV7-2; cdr3_aa: CASSGTGSNYGYTF
d_call: TRBD2; j_call: TRBJ2-2; v_call: TRBV20-1; cdr3_aa: CSARGLAGTGELFF
d_call: .; j_call: TRBJ2-1; v_call: TRBV5-1; cdr3_aa: CASSLDRVTIYNEQFF
d_call: TRBD2; j_call: TRBJ2-1; v_call: TRBV4-3; cdr3_aa: CASSHPWTSGASYNEQFF
d_call: .; j_call: TRBJ2-1; v_call: TRBV11-2; cdr3_aa: CASSLEPRGSWGYNEQFF
d_call: .; j_call: TRBJ2-1; v_call: TRBV4-3; cdr3_aa: CSSSQEGPTSAYNEQFF
d_call: .; j_call: TRBJ2-7; v_call: TRBV12-3/TRBV12-4; cdr3_aa: CASSRGTPPYEQYF
d_call: .; j_call: TRBJ2-7; v_call: TRBV3-1; cdr3_aa: CASSQDGFRYEQHF
d_call: .; j_call: TRBJ2-5; v_call: TRBV12-3/TRBV12-4; cdr3_aa: CASSWTVWETQYF
d_call: .; j_call: TRBJ1-4; v_call: TRBV29-1; cdr3_aa: CSVEEQPNEKLFF
d_call: .; j_call: TRBJ2-6; v_call: TRBV20-1; cdr3_aa: CSAKAASGNVLTF
d_call: .; j_call: TRBJ2-3; v_call: TRBV20-1; cdr3_aa: CSARDWMIASTDTQYF
d_call: .; j_call: TRBJ1-2; v_call: TRBV12-5; cdr3_aa: CASGFRGKRAFGDYGYTF
d_call: .; j_call: TRBJ1-5; v_call: TRBV9; cdr3_aa: CASSVPGLGSNQPQHF
d_call: .; j_call: TRBJ1-1; v_call: TRBV7-2; cdr3_aa: CASSEYSVLNTEAFF
d_call: .; j_call: TRBJ1-2; v_call: TRBV29-1; cdr3_aa: CSVEDWVEGSPETYYGYTF
d_call: .; j_call: TRBJ2-1; v_call: TRBV7-3; cdr3_aa: CASSFLMSSYNEQFF
d_call: TRBD2; j_call: TRBJ2-1; v_call: TRBV5-1; cdr3_aa: CASSLGLSGRVNNEQFF
d_call: .; j_call: TRBJ2-1; v_call: TRBV18; cdr3_aa: CASSPPSSGSYNEQFF
d_call: TRBD1; j_call: TRBJ2-7; v_call: TRBV5-1; cdr3_aa: CASSSLLGDRGHEQYF
d_call: TRBD1; j_call: TRBJ1-6; v_call: TRBV7-9; cdr3_aa: CASSWGQYNSPLHF
d_call: .; j_call: TRBJ2-1; v_call: TRBV6-2/TRBV6-3; cdr3_aa: CASRRGNEQFF